Sequencing of this TCR beta chain was carried out in a study of blood T cell repertoires in COVID-19. Sequencing used immunoSEQ multiplex PCR; TCRdb keeps in-frame clones, though not all of them. The repertoire holds just over 300,000 clones, 85% to 90% seen once, with about 4.2% in the top ten. V trimming: 3 bases; J trimming: 5 bases; junction bases outside the gene matches: 10. Germline CDR1 LGHDT, CDR2 YNNKEL (reference sequence). The CDR3 sequence is 15 residues long. Sequencing input: PBMCs or T cells enriched from blood (not recorded which). The V and J genes are TRBV3-1 (or the pseudogene TRBV3-2) and TRBJ2-7; 7 bases are shared with TRBD1. This TCR was recovered from a man younger than 40 who had recovered from COVID-19. CDR3 in amino acids: CASSQGNRGFNEQYF. Written as DNA, the CDR3 is TGTGCCAGCAGCCAGGGGAACAGGGGTTTCAACGAGCAGTACTTC.